The next 30 T cell receptor beta chains were all read from a single sample in a study of human T cells and chemical hapten exposure. Time point here: pre-sensitization, week 0. Sample treatment: therapeutic diphenylcyclopropenone sensitization with weekly scalp DPC. TCRdb re-analysed the RACE reads in MiXCR, keeping a single row per CDR3 protein. The table lists around 380,000 distinct CDR3 sequences, around 5% of them singletons, with under 9.5% in the top ten. The source material was whole blood, sampled in connection with sensitization to the hapten diphenylcyclopropenone (DPC). Source of these receptors: a woman aged 18-35 years with alopecia areata. Some clones in this sample may be carry-over from other donors' samples.

This rearrangement joins TRBV10-3 to TRBJ1-2; tentatively, D is TRBD1 (5 bases). Trimming took off 3 bases at V and 4 bases at J, with 12 bases between the two ends. This CDR3 has 14 residues. Germline V gives CDR1 ENHRY, CDR2 SYGVKD. CDR3 region: CAISETAGGYGYTF. In DNA, the CDR3 is TGTGCCATCAGTGAAACCGCGGGGGGCTATGGCTACACCTTC.

This clonotype has just a few counts. This chain uses TRBV6-5 with TRBJ2-7, with D uncertain. Looked up from germline, CDR1 is MNHEY and CDR2 is SVGAGI. This CDR3 spans 15 amino acids. V dropped 0 bases and J dropped 2 bases, with 11 bases sitting between them. DNA for the CDR3: TGTGCCAGCAGTTACTCGGCCTTAAGCCCCTACGAGCAGTACTTC. Translation gives CASSYSALSPYEQYF.

This clonotype was seen more than once but under ten times. The chain links TRBV20-1 to TRBJ1-2, with 7 bases fitting TRBD1. Germline trimming cut 2 bases from V and 6 bases from J; bases unmatched to any gene: 3. The CDR3 totals 12 residues. Germline assignment: CDR1 DFQATT and CDR2 SNEGSKA (reference sequence). CDR3 residues: CSARNQGDGYTF. The CDR3 DNA is TGCAGTGCTAGAAATCAGGGGGATGGCTACACCTTC.

The chain employs TRBV6-5 and TRBJ2-3; D possibly corresponds to TRBD1 (7 bases). This CDR3 contains 16 residues. Trimming shortened V by 1 base and J by 2 bases, and 13 bases separated the two germline ends. Germline V gene data show CDR1 as MNHEY and CDR2 as SVGAGI. Here the CDR3 reads CASSYWTGGTTDTQYF. The CDR3 DNA follows: TGTGCCAGCAGTTACTGGACAGGCGGGACCACAGATACGCAGTATTTT.

V gene TRBV27 combines with J gene TRBJ2-2; 10 bases agree with TRBD1. V was pared by 3 bases and J by 7 bases, with 8 bases of the junction left unmatched. This CDR3 is built from 16 residues. Germline V gene lookup returns CDR1 MNHEY and CDR2 SMNVEV (reference sequence). CDR3 nucleotide sequence: TGTGCCAGCAGTTTCCAGGGACAGGGGATGCTCGGGGAGCTGTTTTTT. Residues: CASSFQGQGMLGELFF.

This clonotype was found many times. The rearrangement links TRBV20-1 to TRBJ2-3; unclear D gene. The CDR3 totals 14 residues. Germline values: CDR1 DFQATT, CDR2 SNEGSKA (reference sequence). V was cut by 1 base and J by 2 bases, with 10 bases left in between. The DNA of the CDR3 is TGCAGTGCTAGAGGGGGATGGATCACAGATACGCAGTATTTT. Translating it yields CSARGGWITDTQYF.

This clonotype occurred a few times. This rearrangement joins TRBV7-2 to TRBJ2-4; perhaps D is TRBD1 or TRBD2 (5 bases each). V was cut by 5 bases and J by 0 bases, with 14 bases left in between. The CDR3 sequence is 16 residues long. The V gene's germline CDR1 is SGHTA and CDR2 FQGNSA. The CDR3 spells CASSHGDGIAKNIQYF. The CDR3 DNA reads TGTGCCAGCAGCCACGGGGACGGGATAGCCAAAAACATTCAGTACTTC.

This clonotype appeared a few times. The CDR3 loop is CASSVDPSPGYEQYF. CDR3 coding DNA: TGTGCCAGCAGCGTAGACCCCTCCCCGGGGTACGAGCAGTACTTC. J is TRBJ2-7 and V is TRBV9; tentatively, D is TRBD2 (5 bases). From germline, CDR1 is SGDLS and CDR2 YYNGEE. The CDR3 runs to 15 residues. With 0 bases removed from V and 4 bases from J, the gap between germline ends came to 14 bases. Variable domain in full (rest from reference TRBV9 and TRBJ2-7): DSGVTQTPKHLITATGQRVTLRCSPRSGDLSVYWYQQSLDQGLQFLIQYYNGEERAKGNILERFSAQQFPDLHSELNLSSLELGDSALYFCASSVDPSPGYEQYFGPGTRLTVT.

This clonotype was seen repeatedly, ten times or more. The chain links TRBV20-1 to TRBJ1-6; D is possibly TRBD1 (5 bases). The CDR3 runs 17 residues. The V gene's germline CDR1 is DFQATT and CDR2 SNEGSKA (reference sequence). V was shortened by 0 bases and J by 5 bases, with 17 bases between the two germline ends. This CDR3 reads CSARDAVEGADNSPLHF. The DNA of the CDR3 is TGCAGTGCTAGAGATGCAGTGGAAGGGGCGGATAATTCACCCCTCCACTTT.

This clonotype has a handful of counts. The rearrangement uses TRBV4-3 and TRBJ2-4; 8 nucleotides agree with TRBD2. The CDR3 covers 17 residues. The germline gives CDR1 LGHNA, CDR2 YSLEER. Germline trimming cut 11 bases from V and 1 base from J; bases unmatched to any gene: 16. The CDR3 coding sequence is TGCGCCTCCATCGGGACGGGGGGGCGTGGGGCCAAAAACATTCAGTACTTC. It translates to CASIGTGGRGAKNIQYF.

Many counts were recorded for this clonotype. The chain employs TRBV7-2 and TRBJ2-2, with TRBD1 identical over 8 bases. The CDR3 sequence is 16 residues long. Per germline, CDR1 SGHTA and CDR2 FQGNSA. Trimming at V came to 1 base and at J to 4 bases, leaving 5 bases not matched to a gene. This CDR3 reads CASSLGTTGATGELFF. The CDR3 nucleotides are TGTGCCAGCAGCTTAGGGACGACAGGGGCCACCGGGGAGCTGTTTTTT.

This clonotype has just a few counts. The rearrangement links TRBV12-3 or TRBV12-4 to TRBJ1-5; 8 nucleotides agree with TRBD1. V gave up 6 bases and J gave up 6 bases; unmatched junction bases: 10. This CDR3 has 15 amino acids. In nucleotides, the CDR3 is TGTGCCAGCAGCAGTAACAGGGGGAATCTTCAGCCCCAGCATTTT. This sequence encodes CASSSNRGNLQPQHF.

This clonotype came up a few times. The CDR3 here is CASSLQGAPEAFF. The CDR3 bases are TGTGCCAGCAGCTTACAGGGGGCGCCTGAAGCTTTCTTT. The chain joins TRBV5-6 to TRBJ1-1; 9 nucleotides align to TRBD1. Germline V CDR1 and CDR2: SGHDT, YYEEEE. J lost 6 bases, V lost 2 bases, and 2 bases had no gene match. The CDR3 runs 13 residues.

This clonotype has more than one count but fewer than ten. CDR3 region: CASSQDGSRSEQFF. In DNA form, the CDR3 reads TGCGCCAGCAGCCAAGATGGGTCGAGGAGTGAGCAGTTCTTC. The rearrangement links TRBV4-3 to TRBJ2-1, with D uncertain. The CDR3 is 14 residues long. Germline values: CDR1 LGHNA, CDR2 YSLEER. The V gene lost 0 bases and the J gene lost 9 bases, with 12 bases spanning the gap.

The chain joins TRBV29-1 to TRBJ2-5; D unclear. The CDR3 is 12 residues long. The V and J ends lost 2 bases and 4 bases respectively, with 8 bases between them. Germline V gives CDR1 SQVTM, CDR2 ANQGSEA. CDR3 sequence: CSVELVSETQYF. CDR3 coding DNA: TGCAGCGTTGAACTAGTCTCAGAGACCCAGTACTTC.

In this sample, this clonotype turned up many times. This chain links TRBV9 with TRBJ2-3; D tentatively fits TRBD1 or TRBD2 (6 bases each). Germline CDR1 and CDR2: SGDLS and YYNGEE. This CDR3 spans 16 amino acids. V lost 0 bases, J lost 2 bases, and 13 bases lay in between. CDR3 in amino acids: CASSVEGGRLTDTQYF. The CDR3 nucleotides are TGTGCCAGCAGCGTAGAGGGGGGTCGTCTCACAGATACGCAGTATTTT.

This clonotype appeared a few times. The V and J genes are TRBV7-2 and TRBJ2-1; D is perhaps TRBD2 (6 bases). V was pared by 3 bases and J by 5 bases, with 14 bases between. Per the germline V gene, CDR1 is SGHTA and CDR2 is FQGNSA. This CDR3 has 15 residues. The CDR3 DNA is TGTGCCAGCAGCTTTGAGTCGGGGGTACACAATGAGCAGTTCTTC. This encodes CASSFESGVHNEQFF.

The sample holds a few counts of this clonotype. The chain is built from TRBV6-6 and TRBJ2-5; D uncertain. V was clipped by 5 bases and J by 0 bases, with 7 bases between them. CDR1 is MNHNY and CDR2 is SVGAGI in the germline V gene (reference sequence). The CDR3 consists of 13 residues. The CDR3 loop is CASSSANQETQYF. CDR3 nucleotide sequence: TGTGCCAGCAGTAGCGCGAACCAAGAGACCCAGTACTTC.

This clonotype was observed at least ten times. The J gene is TRBJ2-1, the V gene TRBV7-9; the match to TRBD2 covers 7 bases. Germline V lookup: CDR1 SEHNR, CDR2 FQNEAQ (reference sequence). The ends lost 1 base at V and 2 bases at J; junction bases unmatched: 5. The CDR3 is made up of 16 amino acids. This chain's CDR3 is CASSLDRGRAYNEQFF. The CDR3 nucleotides are TGTGCCAGCAGCTTAGATCGGGGGAGGGCCTACAATGAGCAGTTCTTC.

J is TRBJ2-7 and V is TRBV10-2, with 10 bases fitting TRBD1. V was pared by 5 bases and J by 5 bases, with 9 bases of the junction left unmatched. From germline, CDR1 is WSHSY and CDR2 SAAADI. The CDR3 is 15 amino acids. The CDR3 spells CASSFERTGGNEQYF. DNA of the CDR3: TGCGCCAGCAGTTTCGAACGGACAGGGGGTAACGAGCAGTACTTC.

The sample holds many counts of this clonotype. The rearrangement links TRBV6-5 to TRBJ2-2, with D possibly matching TRBD2 (6 bases). Germline V gene data show CDR1 as MNHEY and CDR2 as SVGAGI. The CDR3 runs to 12 residues. CDR3 bases: TGTTCCTCGGGGGTGAACACCGGGGAGCTGTTTTTT. It yields the protein CSSGVNTGELFF.

This clonotype was observed a few times. V and J are TRBV7-9 and TRBJ1-4; 7 nucleotides match TRBD1. With 4 bases clipped from V and 6 bases from J, the junction kept 8 bases outside the gene matches. CDR1 and CDR2 from the germline V gene are SEHNR and FQNEAQ (reference sequence). The CDR3 totals 15 residues. CDR3 nucleotides: TGTGCCAGCAGCTCCAGACAGGGTGTTGATGAAAAACTGTTTTTT. It translates to CASSSRQGVDEKLFF.

This clonotype occurred many times. The chain uses TRBV7-6 and TRBJ2-5, with TRBD2 matching over 12 bases. CDR1 is SGHVS and CDR2 is FNYEAQ in the germline V gene. The CDR3 is 16 residues long. The ends lost 5 bases at V and 2 bases at J; junction bases unmatched: 6. CDR3 sequence: CASSPIGLAGQETQYF. As DNA, the CDR3 is TGTGCCAGCAGCCCCATCGGACTAGCGGGGCAAGAGACCCAGTACTTC.

The rearrangement links TRBV7-6 to TRBJ2-1; 12 bases map to TRBD2. Trimming at V came to 2 bases and at J to 9 bases, leaving 8 bases not matched to a gene. Germline loops: CDR1 SGHVS, CDR2 FNYEAQ. The CDR3 has 16 residues. The CDR3 is CASSLRELAGGSEQFF. CDR3 bases: TGTGCCAGCAGCTTACGGGAACTAGCGGGGGGATCTGAGCAGTTCTTC.

The chain links TRBV7-2 to TRBJ1-2; D is possibly TRBD1 (5 bases). From germline, CDR1 is SGHTA and CDR2 FQGNSA. The CDR3 is 15 amino acids. Trimming removed 1 base from V and 2 bases from J, with 11 bases in between. In DNA form, the CDR3 reads TGTGCCAGCAGCTTAGAATGGGCAGGGAACTATGGCTACACCTTC. The encoded protein is CASSLEWAGNYGYTF.

This clonotype appeared many times. The chain uses TRBV6-2 or TRBV6-3 and TRBJ1-5; tentative D call: TRBD1 (5 bases). V lost 2 bases and J lost 7, with 18 bases in between. The CDR3 length is 16 residues. Germline V gene lookup returns CDR1 MNHEY and CDR2 SVGEGT. The CDR3: CASSYRPQGKGQPQHF. The DNA of the CDR3 is TGTGCCAGCAGTTACCGGCCCCAGGGAAAAGGACAGCCCCAGCATTTT.

This clonotype was observed a handful of times. One junction end disagrees with the germline gene, perhaps due to a read error. CDR3 sequence reads: CASSQGRDRAISF. The CDR3, as DNA: TGTGCCAGCAGCCAGGGTAGGGACAGGGCGATATCCTTC. The chain joins TRBV3-1 to TRBJ2-7; 9 nucleotides match TRBD1. This CDR3 is 13 amino acids long. Germline CDR1 LGHDT, CDR2 YNNKEL (reference sequence).

The V call is TRBV18, the J call TRBJ2-6; maybe TRBD2 (5 bases). V was trimmed by 6 bases and J by 0 bases, leaving 18 bases between them. Germline V gene data show CDR1 as KGHSH and CDR2 as LQKENI. The CDR3 has 18 amino acids. CDR3 loop: CASSPLGIQYSGANVLTF. In nucleotides, the CDR3 is TGTGCCAGCTCCCCGCTCGGGATCCAGTACTCTGGGGCCAACGTCCTGACTTTC.

In the case of this clonotype: The missing conserved phenylalanine or tryptophan at the end of this CDR3 makes a read error likely. The J gene is TRBJ1-5, the V gene TRBV7-2; a possible D gene is TRBD1 (5 bases). In germline, CDR1 is SGHTA, CDR2 FQGNSA. The CDR3 runs to 13 residues. Trimming took off 5 bases at V and 5 bases at J, with 10 bases between the two ends. The CDR3 here is CASSPRTYQPQHL. DNA of the CDR3: TGTGCCAGCAGCCCCAGGACATATCAGCCCCAGCATCTT.

This clonotype was observed a few times. The chain uses TRBV6-1 and TRBJ1-2; no clear D gene. The CDR3 is made up of 19 amino acids. The V gene's germline CDR1 is MNHNS and CDR2 SASEGT. The V gene lost 3 bases and the J gene lost 1 base, with 24 bases spanning the gap. The DNA of the CDR3 is TGTGCCAGCAGTGACGTTGCACAGACTTTCCTCCGTGATAACTATGGCTACACCTTC. This codes for CASSDVAQTFLRDNYGYTF.